This entry features one T cell receptor beta chain sequence. At one end, the junction sequence differs from germline, possibly due to a read error. Each patient came to thyroid surgery without any prior treatment (of any kind). TCRdb redid the clone calls on the PCR reads using MiXCR. This sample has approximately 19,000 clones, with 34% found just once. The sample belongs to a study of metastatic and nonmetastatic thyroid tumors. Study-wide background: For malignant and benign thyroid patients, tumor or nodule tissue and blood were the sources whose repertoires were compared.

CDR1 is SGHRS and CDR2 is YFSETQ in the germline V gene. The CDR3 extends over 16 amino acids. Sequencing was performed on tumor tissue. This sequence originates from a male donor with papillary thyroid cancer or a benign thyroid nodule (not recorded which). Some clones in this sample may be carry-over from other donors' samples. The chain uses TRBV5-1 and TRBJ2-2, with D possibly matching TRBD2 (5 bases). This chain's CDR3 is CASSLALDWDTGELFF. CDR3 DNA sequence: TGTGCCAGCAGCTTGGCCCTGGACTGGGACACCGGGGAGCTGTTTTTT.